The sequence of this T cell receptor (beta chain) was determined in a study of monozygotic twins with cystic fibrosis. Notes on the study in general: Clonality was generally low (median about 0.0095), higher in the most severe patients.

Germline V gives CDR1 SGDLS, CDR2 YYNGEE. The CDR3 is 17 amino acids. With V trimmed by 4 bases and J by 1 base, 10 bases remained unmatched. Assay: immunoSEQ multiplex PCR; the TCRdb copy retains only in-frame clones and omits some. The sample contains around 35,000 clones, over 70% of which appear only once. With respect to this clone: Its cognate antigen is unknown.

This TCR was sampled from a girl between 2 and 10 years old with cystic fibrosis. V and J are TRBV9 and TRBJ2-2; 7 bases fit TRBD2. Sequenced input: blood. CDR3 bases: TGTGCCAGCAGCTCCAGCCTGACTAGCTTGAACACCGGGGAGCTGTTTTTT. This gives the protein CASSSSLTSLNTGELFF. Based on the CDR3 plus reference TRBV9 and TRBJ2-2, the full variable domain is DSGVTQTPKHLITATGQRVTLRCSPRSGDLSVYWYQQSLDQGLQFLIQYYNGEERAKGNILERFSAQQFPDLHSELNLSSLELGDSALYFCASSSSLTSLNTGELFFGEGSRLTVL.